One sample yielded the 20 T cell receptor beta chains listed below, sequenced in a study of blood T cell repertoires in COVID-19. Sequenced by immunoSEQ multiplex PCR; TCRdb stores in-frame clones only, minus some. The table includes about 300,000 clones, approximately 86% detected once. What was sequenced was peripheral blood. These receptor sequences come from a man aged 65 to 79 with acute or convalescent COVID-19.

The chain couples TRBV11-2 to TRBJ2-3; D is unresolved. The germline V gene encodes CDR1 SGHAT and CDR2 FQNNGV. This CDR3 has 14 amino acids. V lost 3 bases and J lost 6, with 13 bases in between. CDR3 loop: CASSFSPMEDTQYF. The CDR3 region has the DNA TGTGCCAGCAGCTTCTCCCCTATGGAGGATACGCAGTATTTT.

The chain combines TRBV28 with TRBJ2-7; D not resolved. V was shortened by 6 bases and J by 7 bases, with 16 bases between the two germline ends. Per germline, CDR1 MDHEN and CDR2 SYDVKM. The CDR3 is 13 amino acids. The DNA of the CDR3 is TGTGCCAGCAGCTCTCCGGCCTTGAGGGAGCAGTACTTC. Protein product: CASSSPALREQYF.

This chain links TRBV9 with TRBJ2-1, with 8 bases fitting TRBD1. J lost 9 bases, V lost 0 bases, and 8 bases had no gene match. Germline loops: CDR1 SGDLS, CDR2 YYNGEE. The CDR3 spans 15 residues. Here the CDR3 DNA reads TGTGCCAGCAGCGTAGGTGGACAGGGTGGGACTGAGCAGTTCTTC. Translation gives CASSVGGQGGTEQFF. The whole variable domain, remainder taken from reference TRBV9 and TRBJ2-1, is DSGVTQTPKHLITATGQRVTLRCSPRSGDLSVYWYQQSLDQGLQFLIQYYNGEERAKGNILERFSAQQFPDLHSELNLSSLELGDSALYFCASSVGGQGGTEQFFGPGTRLTVL.

V gene TRBV18 combines with J gene TRBJ2-1; unclear D gene. V was trimmed by 3 bases and J by 6 bases, leaving 3 bases between them. This CDR3 has 11 residues. Germline-derived CDR1 and CDR2 are KGHSH and LQKENI. The CDR3 bases are TGTGCCAGCTCACCGGCCAATGAGCAGTTCTTC. This encodes CASSPANEQFF.

This clone was detected only a few times. The chain links TRBV28 to TRBJ1-4; 8 bases map to TRBD1. In germline, CDR1 is MDHEN, CDR2 SYDVKM. The CDR3 runs 22 residues. The V segment lost 5 bases and the J segment 7 bases; nucleotides outside the gene matches: 30. In DNA, the CDR3 is TGTGCCAGCAGTCCCTCGGCCAGGGGGCCATTGTTTAAGGGGTTGGATCGTGAAAAACTGTTTTTT. Translated, it gives CASSPSARGPLFKGLDREKLFF.

This clone has only one observation. The V call is TRBV10-3, the J call TRBJ2-1, with TRBD2 identical over 9 bases. The CDR3 spans 13 residues. CDR1 is ENHRY, CDR2 SYGVKD, per germline. The trim removed 7 bases at V and 9 bases at J, leaving 7 bases unmatched. The CDR3 nucleotides are TGTGCCATCACCCCTAGCGGGGTGGCTGAGCAGTTCTTC. This translates into CAITPSGVAEQFF.

V usage is TRBV9 and J usage is TRBJ2-2; 10 nucleotides agree with TRBD2. V trimming: 10 bases; J trimming: 4 bases; junction bases outside the gene matches: 7. Germline CDR1 is SGDLS and CDR2 is YYNGEE. This CDR3 contains 14 residues. The CDR3 protein is CASERGGSTGELFF. CDR3 DNA sequence: TGTGCCTCGGAGCGGGGGGGTAGCACCGGGGAGCTGTTTTTT.

This clone was observed once. The genes are TRBV6-5 and TRBJ1-2; 10 bases align to TRBD1. The CDR3 is 14 amino acids. Germline V gene sequence: CDR1 MNHEY, CDR2 SVGAGI. Losses at the gene ends were 4 bases for V and 4 bases for J; bases not matched to a gene: 3. In DNA, the CDR3 is TGTGCCAGCAGTTTGGGACAGGGGATCTATGGCTACACCTTC. The encoded protein is CASSLGQGIYGYTF.

The V call is TRBV29-1, the J call TRBJ2-7; 9 nucleotides align to TRBD1. The CDR3 length is 14 residues. Germline V gene data show CDR1 as SQVTM and CDR2 as ANQGSEA. V was pared by 3 bases and J by 3 bases, with 6 bases of the junction left unmatched. The CDR3 here is CSVEGTGSGYEQYF. The CDR3 DNA reads TGCAGCGTTGAGGGGACAGGGAGCGGCTACGAGCAGTACTTC.

This chain joins TRBV20-1 and TRBJ2-1; maybe TRBD1 (5 bases). Looked up from germline, CDR1 is DFQATT and CDR2 is SNEGSKA (reference sequence). CDR3 length equals 14 residues. The V end lost 3 bases, the J end lost 8 bases, and 17 bases lay between the germline ends. The CDR3 reads CSASGQGIIDEQFF. The CDR3 DNA sequence: TGCAGTGCTAGTGGTCAGGGTATTATCGATGAGCAGTTCTTC.

J is TRBJ1-2 and V is TRBV21-1; TRBD1 reflects the table's D call only, with no check against the DNA. TRBV21-1 is deemed a pseudogene. The length of the CDR3 is 15 residues. The CDR3 sequence is CASSKVHRVNYGYTF. In DNA, the CDR3 is TGTGCCAGCAGCAAAGTTCACAGGGTGAACTATGGCTACACCTTC.

This sequence joins TRBV6-6 and TRBJ1-1; 10 bases match TRBD1. The CDR3 runs to 14 residues. Germline V gene sequence: CDR1 MNHNY, CDR2 SVGAGI (reference sequence). V shed 11 bases, J shed 2 bases, and the junction held 8 bases outside the gene matches. The CDR3 region has the DNA TGTGCCGTGATCGGGACAGGGGAAAACACTGAAGCTTTCTTT. It is translated as CAVIGTGENTEAFF.

This rearrangement joins TRBV7-9 to TRBJ1-5; 11 bases fit TRBD1. The CDR3 consists of 17 residues. CDR1 and CDR2 (germline): SEHNR, FQNEAQ (reference sequence). V trimming: 5 bases; J trimming: 4 bases; junction bases outside the gene matches: 10. The CDR3 sequence: CASSPGTGGRENQPQHF. The CDR3 DNA reads TGTGCCAGCAGCCCCGGGACAGGGGGACGGGAGAATCAGCCCCAGCATTTT.

Written as DNA, the CDR3 is TGTGCCTGGAGGGGACAGGGGGCGAACTATGGCTACACCTTC. Protein sequence: CAWRGQGANYGYTF. The chain joins TRBV30 to TRBJ1-2; 12 positions agree with TRBD1. Trimming cost V 3 bases and J 2 bases; bases outside gene matches: 1. Germline CDR1 is GTSNPN and CDR2 is SVGIG (reference sequence). CDR3 length: 14 residues. The complete variable domain, with remaining parts taken from reference TRBV30 and TRBJ1-2, reads SQTIHQWPATLVQPVGSPLSLECTVEGTSNPNLYWYRQAAGRGLQLLFYSVGIGQISSEVPQNLSASRPQDRQFILSSKKLLLSDSGFYLCAWRGQGANYGYTFGSGTRLTVV.

J is TRBJ2-5 and V is TRBV24-1; D perhaps matches TRBD2 (5 bases). This CDR3 is 16 amino acids long. V gave up 1 base and J gave up 2 bases, with 13 bases separating them. Germline values: CDR1 KGHDR, CDR2 SFDVKD. The CDR3 is CATSDLRGNPQETQYF. The CDR3 DNA follows: TGTGCCACCAGTGATTTAAGAGGGAACCCGCAAGAGACCCAGTACTTC.

This rearrangement joins TRBV20-1 to TRBJ2-4; 10 bases fit TRBD1. The CDR3 consists of 17 residues. The junction had 16 bases not matched to a gene; V was cut back by 3 bases and J by 8 bases. Germline loops: CDR1 DFQATT, CDR2 SNEGSKA (reference sequence). The CDR3 here is CSASPGTGVFQKDIQYF. The CDR3 region has the DNA TGCAGTGCTAGTCCCGGGACAGGGGTTTTTCAAAAAGACATTCAGTACTTC.

On this clone: Within the sample, other DNA sequences also encode this same CDR3. This chain connects TRBV5-1 to TRBJ2-1; TRBD1 matches at 9 bases. With 1 base clipped from V and 5 bases from J, the junction kept 4 bases outside the gene matches. CDR1 and CDR2 from the germline V gene are SGHRS and YFSETQ. The CDR3 totals 15 residues. Here the CDR3 reads CASSLRQGGNNEQFF. Here the CDR3 DNA reads TGCGCCAGCAGCTTGCGACAGGGGGGTAACAATGAGCAGTTCTTC. The entire variable domain, with the rest obtained from reference TRBV5-1 and TRBJ2-1, is as follows: KAGVTQTPRYLIKTRGQQVTLSCSPISGHRSVSWYQQTPGQGLQFLFEYFSETQRNKGNFPGRFSGRQFSNSRSEMNVSTLELGDSALYLCASSLRQGGNNEQFFGPGTRLTVL.

The V call is TRBV28, the J call TRBJ1-5; a possible D gene is TRBD1 (6 bases). V was cut by 4 bases and J by 3 bases, with 10 bases left in between. The CDR3 spans 14 residues. Germline V gene data show CDR1 as MDHEN and CDR2 as SYDVKM. CDR3 in amino acids: CASSSGGNNQPQHF. The DNA of the CDR3 is TGTGCCAGCAGTTCGGGGGGCAACAATCAGCCCCAGCATTTT. The full variable domain, in which reference TRBV28 and TRBJ1-5 provide the parts outside the CDR3, is DVKVTQSSRYLVKRTGEKVFLECVQDMDHENMFWYRQDPGLGLRLIYFSYDVKMKEKGDIPEGYSVSREKKERFSLILESASTNQTSMYLCASSSGGNNQPQHFGDGTRLSIL.

This rearrangement joins TRBV18 to TRBJ1-4, with 8 nucleotides matching TRBD1. The ends lost 3 bases at V and 7 bases at J; junction bases unmatched: 10. CDR1 and CDR2 from the germline V gene are KGHSH and LQKENI. CDR3 length: 16 residues. The CDR3 DNA is TGTGCCAGCTCACCGAGTCGGGCTACAGGGGGTGAAAAACTGTTTTTT. Protein sequence: CASSPSRATGGEKLFF.

The V call is TRBV11-3, the J call TRBJ2-7, with D perhaps TRBD2 (5 bases). Germline-derived CDR1 and CDR2 are SGHNT and YENEEA. CDR3 length: 12 amino acids. The V gene lost 1 base and the J gene lost 5 bases, with 6 bases spanning the gap. DNA of the CDR3: TGTGCCAGCAGCTTAGTCGGGGACGAGCAGTACTTC. Translated, it gives CASSLVGDEQYF.